Listed here are 24 T cell receptor beta chains from one sample, sequenced in a study of T cells after posttransplantation cyclophosphamide. The method was immunoSEQ multiplex PCR; TCRdb's version includes in-frame clones alone and lacks a portion of them. The table has 3,000 to 4,000 clones, 65% to 85% seen once. Sample: CD8+ T cells sorted from bone marrow. These receptors originate from a woman aged 60-75 years in good health, CMV-negative, and a related stem cell transplant donor.

This clone was seen a single time. The chain employs TRBV7-8 and TRBJ2-1, with 10 nucleotides matching TRBD1. CDR1 SGHVS and CDR2 FQNEAQ come from the germline V gene. The V and J ends lost 1 base and 10 bases, in that order; junction bases with no gene match: 19. This CDR3 is 19 amino acids long. The CDR3 DNA reads TGTGCCAGCAGCTTAGGAGGACAGGGGGAACGGGAACTCCCTTTGGAGCAGTTCTTC. Protein product: CASSLGGQGERELPLEQFF.

The chain recombines TRBV27 with TRBJ2-5; 10 nucleotides line up with TRBD2. Trimming cost V 3 bases and J 5 bases; bases outside gene matches: 12. The CDR3 is 17 residues long. CDR1 MNHEY and CDR2 SMNVEV come from the germline V gene (reference sequence). DNA of the CDR3: TGTGCCAGCAGTTTTGTATGGAGCGGGAGGGCCGGGGAGACCCAGTACTTC. This encodes CASSFVWSGRAGETQYF.

This clone showed up just a few times. The chain joins TRBV19 to TRBJ2-1, with 11 bases aligning to TRBD2. The CDR3 sequence is 15 residues long. CDR1 LNHDA and CDR2 SQIVND come from the germline V gene (reference sequence). V lost 6 bases to trimming and J lost 2 bases; unmatched junction nucleotides: 3. The CDR3 coding sequence is TGTGCCAGTAGAATGACTAGCGGGACCTACAATGAGCAGTTCTTC. It translates to CASRMTSGTYNEQFF.

This chain uses TRBV25-1 with TRBJ1-1, with 9 bases matching TRBD1. V dropped 4 bases and J dropped 7; count of bases not matched to a gene: 10. From germline, CDR1 is MGHDK and CDR2 SYGVNS. This CDR3 contains 15 residues. The CDR3 is CASSASGTGRLEAFF. CDR3 in DNA: TGTGCCAGCAGTGCATCCGGGACAGGGAGACTTGAAGCTTTCTTT.

This clone was recorded a few times. The J gene is TRBJ2-5, the V gene TRBV27; 7 positions agree with TRBD2. From germline, CDR1 is MNHEY and CDR2 SMNVEV (reference sequence). The CDR3 runs to 13 residues. After removal of 5 bases from V and 11 bases from J, the junction contained 11 bases not matched to a gene. The CDR3: CASSPGLGLRQYF. The CDR3, as DNA: TGTGCCAGCAGTCCAGGACTAGGGCTAAGACAGTACTTC.

CDR3 coding DNA: TGTGCCAGCAGCTTAGATAGGTTCCTAGCGGGGGACACCGGGGAGCTGTTTTTT. This codes for CASSLDRFLAGDTGELFF. V usage is TRBV11-1 and J usage is TRBJ2-2; 10 positions agree with TRBD2. CDR3 length: 18 residues. Looked up from germline, CDR1 is SGHAT and CDR2 is FQDESV (reference sequence). The V and J ends lost 1 base and 3 bases, in that order; junction bases with no gene match: 8.

CDR3: CASSRTGFTEAFF. The CDR3 nucleotides read TGTGCCAGCAGTAGGACAGGGTTCACTGAAGCTTTCTTT. The rearrangement uses TRBV28 and TRBJ1-1; the match to TRBD1 covers 8 bases. The germline gives CDR1 MDHEN, CDR2 SYDVKM. Trimming cost V 5 bases and J 4 bases; bases outside gene matches: 3. This CDR3 spans 13 amino acids.

The gene calls are TRBV4-1 and TRBJ2-1; D gene uncertain. The CDR3 is 14 residues long. The germline gives CDR1 MGHRA, CDR2 YSYEKL. Trimming took off 0 bases at V and 10 bases at J, with 13 bases between the two ends. CDR3 in DNA: TGCGCCAGCAGCCAAGACTTGGGCAGGTTCGAGCAGTTCTTC. Protein product: CASSQDLGRFEQFF.

The rearrangement links TRBV5-1 to TRBJ1-1, with D perhaps matching TRBD1 (5 bases). V lost 1 base to trimming and J lost 0 bases, with 7 bases between them. The V gene's germline CDR1 is SGHRS and CDR2 YFSETQ. The CDR3 is made up of 14 amino acids. Written as DNA, the CDR3 is TGCGCCAGCAGCTTGAGGACAATGAACACTGAAGCTTTCTTT. Translated, it gives CASSLRTMNTEAFF.

The chain uses TRBV1 and TRBJ2-1; the table's D call TRBD2 went unverified against the DNA. TRBV1 is tagged as a pseudogene. The CDR3 length is 16 residues. Here the CDR3 DNA reads TGCACCAGCATCGGCGGAGGGGGGGGTTGTGACAATGAGCAGTTCTTC. Translated: CTSIGGGGGCDNEQFF.

The CDR3 loop is CATSRQFYQGDTGELFF. For the CDR3, the DNA is TGTGCCACCAGCAGACAGTTTTACCAGGGGGACACCGGGGAGCTGTTTTTT. The V call is TRBV15, the J call TRBJ2-2; 7 bases are a match to TRBD1. CDR3 size: 17 residues. V lost 2 bases to trimming and J lost 3 bases; unmatched junction nucleotides: 9. The germline CDR1 and CDR2 sequences are LNHNV and YYDKDF (reference sequence).

The CDR3 bases are TGTGCCAGCAGCGAACGGGACAACTTTAATTCACCCCTCCACTTT. Encoded protein: CASSERDNFNSPLHF. The V call is TRBV9, the J call TRBJ1-6; D perhaps matches TRBD1 (6 bases). The CDR3 sequence is 15 residues long. V lost 3 bases, J lost 6 bases, and 13 bases lay in between. Germline V gene sequence: CDR1 SGDLS, CDR2 YYNGEE.

The chain carries TRBV27 and TRBJ2-1, with 9 bases fitting TRBD1. V was clipped by 7 bases and J by 9 bases; unmatched bases: 16. The CDR3 covers 16 residues. Germline V CDR1 and CDR2: MNHEY, SMNVEV (reference sequence). The CDR3 sequence: CASTISAQGAHGEQFF. The DNA for the CDR3 is TGTGCCAGCACCATTTCCGCACAGGGGGCGCATGGTGAGCAGTTCTTC.

This sequence joins TRBV4-2 and TRBJ2-7, with D maybe TRBD2 (5 bases). Germline V gene sequence: CDR1 LGHNA, CDR2 YNFKEQ. CDR3 size: 15 residues. V dropped 0 bases and J dropped 2 bases, with 11 bases sitting between them. CDR3 residues: CASSQDVAEAYEQYF. The CDR3 coding sequence is TGTGCCAGCAGCCAAGACGTGGCGGAGGCCTACGAGCAGTACTTC.

This clone appeared a single time. The rearrangement uses TRBV4-2 and TRBJ1-2; a weak D match, TRBD1 (6 bases). The CDR3 is made up of 16 amino acids. V was trimmed by 0 bases and J by 5 bases, leaving 16 bases between them. The germline CDR1 and CDR2 sequences are LGHNA and YNFKEQ. CDR3 bases: TGTGCCAGCAGCCAAGATAGCGCAGGGGCTGGGTATGGCTACACCTTC. This sequence encodes CASSQDSAGAGYGYTF.

The chain joins TRBV4-2 to TRBJ2-1; maybe TRBD2 (6 bases). The CDR3 covers 15 residues. The germline CDR1 and CDR2 sequences are LGHNA and YNFKEQ. Trimming took 1 base from V and 4 from J, leaving 11 bases between them. The CDR3 DNA is TGTGCCAGCAGCCAAGTGACGGGGGATTACAATGAGCAGTTCTTC. It codes for CASSQVTGDYNEQFF.

The chain carries TRBV5-6 and TRBJ1-1; no clear D. The CDR3 has 12 residues. The germline CDR1 and CDR2 sequences are SGHDT and YYEEEE. Trimming removed 3 bases from V and 5 bases from J, with 8 bases in between. CDR3 sequence (DNA): TGTGCCAGCAGCTCGACGGGGACTGAAGCTTTCTTT. This translates into CASSSTGTEAFF.

This chain joins TRBV14 and TRBJ2-2; possible D gene TRBD2, 7 bases. There are 18 residues in the CDR3. The V end lost 0 bases, the J end lost 10 bases, and 24 bases lay between the germline ends. Germline CDR1 SGHDN, CDR2 FVKESK. Here the CDR3 DNA reads TGTGCCAGCAGCCAAGATGGGGATAGGACAGCGGGGAAGGAGGAGCTGTTTTTT. This translates into CASSQDGDRTAGKEELFF.

The chain uses TRBV5-4 and TRBJ2-3; 7 bases align to TRBD2. V dropped 0 bases and J dropped 1; count of bases not matched to a gene: 5. Per the germline V gene, CDR1 is SGHNT and CDR2 is YYREEE (reference sequence). CDR3 length equals 16 residues. The CDR3 nucleotides are TGTGCCAGCAGCTTGGGGGCTGCGGGGGGCACAGATACGCAGTATTTT. It is translated as CASSLGAAGGTDTQYF.

This clone was observed a few times. This chain connects TRBV28 to TRBJ2-1; 13 bases map to TRBD2. The CDR3 totals 18 residues. Germline values: CDR1 MDHEN, CDR2 SYDVKM. Trimming at V came to 6 bases and at J to 3 bases, leaving 11 bases not matched to a gene. In nucleotides, the CDR3 is TGTGCCAGCAGCAGGACTAGCGGGAGAGGAGAGAACTACAATGAGCAGTTCTTC. Encoded protein: CASSRTSGRGENYNEQFF.

The gene calls are TRBV28 and TRBJ2-1; D remains ambiguous. CDR3 length: 11 residues. Germline lookup yields CDR1 MDHEN and CDR2 SYDVKM. V lost 7 bases and J lost 4, with 5 bases in between. In DNA, the CDR3 is TGTGCCAGCAACGCGTACAATGAGCAGTTCTTC. Encoded protein: CASNAYNEQFF.

This clone came up a few times. V and J are TRBV29-1 and TRBJ2-1; 7 bases line up with TRBD2. The CDR3 length is 16 residues. V dropped 6 bases and J dropped 2; count of bases not matched to a gene: 13. The V gene's germline CDR1 is SQVTM and CDR2 ANQGSEA. CDR3 protein: CSVPLGGSAAYNEQFF. CDR3 nucleotide sequence: TGCAGCGTCCCTTTGGGAGGGAGCGCCGCCTACAATGAGCAGTTCTTC.

The chain recombines TRBV11-2 with TRBJ2-1, with TRBD2 identical over 8 bases. CDR1 is SGHAT and CDR2 is FQNNGV in the germline V gene. The length of the CDR3 is 14 residues. V shed 3 bases, J shed 10 bases, and the junction held 8 bases outside the gene matches. The CDR3 DNA reads as TGTGCCAGCAGCTTCCTAGCGGGCCCTCCCGAGCAGTTCTTC. Protein product: CASSFLAGPPEQFF.

This clone was counted once. The rearrangement joins TRBV28 to TRBJ1-4, with a possible D match to TRBD1 (5 bases). The CDR3 covers 13 residues. Germline V lookup: CDR1 MDHEN, CDR2 SYDVKM. Trimming cost V 5 bases and J 6 bases, with 10 bases left between them. CDR3 coding DNA: TGTGCCAGCAGTACCAGGGCGGATGAAAAACTGTTTTTT. This encodes CASSTRADEKLFF.